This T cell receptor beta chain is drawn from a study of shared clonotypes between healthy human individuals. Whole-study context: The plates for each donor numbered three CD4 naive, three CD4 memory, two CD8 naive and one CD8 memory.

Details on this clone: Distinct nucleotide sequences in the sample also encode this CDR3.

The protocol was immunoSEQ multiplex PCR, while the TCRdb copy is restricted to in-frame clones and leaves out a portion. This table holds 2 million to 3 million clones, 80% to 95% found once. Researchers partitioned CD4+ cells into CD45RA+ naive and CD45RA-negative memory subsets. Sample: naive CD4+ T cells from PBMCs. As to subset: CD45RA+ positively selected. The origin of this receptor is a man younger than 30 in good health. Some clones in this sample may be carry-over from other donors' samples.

The chain's CDR3 is CSARRGEQFF. In DNA, the CDR3 is TGCAGTGCTAGGAGGGGGGAGCAGTTCTTC. V usage is TRBV20-1 and J usage is TRBJ2-1, with a possible D match to TRBD1 (6 bases). The CDR3 sequence is 10 residues long. Germline-derived CDR1 and CDR2 are DFQATT and SNEGSKA (reference sequence). The V end lost 3 bases, the J end lost 10 bases, and 7 bases lay between the germline ends.